Listed here are 30 T cell receptor beta chains from one sample, sequenced in a study of tumor-infiltrating lymphocytes in primary liver carcinoma. Starting material of approximately 500 ng total RNA yielded TCR beta cDNA via a constant-region primer. What produced the TCR beta libraries was three nested multiplex PCR rounds using slightly modified ARM-PCR. The two initial PCR rounds, approximately 10 cycles each, used TRBV1-TRBV30 forward and C-beta reverse primers. TCRdb independently ran MiXCR on the multiplex PCR reads; one entry per CDR3 protein. The repertoire holds roughly 20,000 distinct CDR3 sequences, with over 65% as singletons. Co-extraction yielded RNA and DNA from 20-30 mg of unsorted bulk tissue. Sequencing was done on a sample of liver tumor tissue from sampling region 1. The subset is: tumor region T1, superior pole. Receptor source: a man between 40 and 49 years old with primary liver carcinoma and hepatitis B virus infection.

This clonotype was counted a single time. A read error may produce the germline difference seen at one junction end. This sequence joins TRBV4-1 and TRBJ1-6; 9 bases are shared with TRBD1. Germline lookup yields CDR1 MGHRA and CDR2 YSYEKL. This CDR3 region has 16 residues. This CDR3 reads CASNHNLQGADSPLRF. As DNA, the CDR3 is TGCGCCAGCAACCACAACCTACAGGGGGCGGATTCACCCCTCCGCTTT.

The chain links TRBV11-2 to TRBJ2-1; D is undetermined. The V and J ends lost 4 bases and 7 bases respectively, with 14 bases between them. Germline V gives CDR1 SGHAT, CDR2 FQNNGV. The CDR3 consists of 14 residues. The CDR3 region has the DNA TGTGCCAGCAGCTCCCCCCCCCGTAATAATGAGCAGTTCTTC. Translation gives CASSSPPRNNEQFF.

This clonotype was seen a single time. This may arise from a read error, as a much more abundant clone is one base away. CDR3 loop: CASRNRASGTETLYF. CDR3 coding DNA: TGTGCCAGCAGAAACAGGGCTAGCGGCACAGAAACGCTGTATTTT. The rearrangement links TRBV11-2 to TRBJ2-3; a weak D match, TRBD2 (7 bases). Germline CDR1 SGHAT, CDR2 FQNNGV. The CDR3 spans 15 residues.

The V call is TRBV29-1, the J call TRBJ2-4; TRBD1 agrees at 9 bases. The germline V gene encodes CDR1 SQVTM and CDR2 ANQGSEA. This CDR3 comprises 14 residues. Trimming removed 4 bases from V and 5 bases from J; junction bases left unmatched: 6. CDR3 sequence reads: CSVGDRATENIQYF. CDR3 DNA: TGCAGCGTTGGGGACAGGGCAACCGAAAACATTCAGTACTTC.

Points on this clonotype: The junction does not match germline at one end; this may be a read error. The chain couples TRBV6-5 to TRBJ2-2; weak D call: TRBD2 (6 bases). This CDR3 contains 14 residues. Germline assignment: CDR1 MNHEY and CDR2 SVGAGI. The CDR3 region is CASSYTQSTGGLFF. CDR3 sequence (DNA): TGTGCCAGCAGTTACACCCAGAGCACCGGGGGGCTGTTTTTT.

Turning to this clonotype: One end of the junction is discordant with germline, which a read error may explain. The chain combines TRBV14 with TRBJ2-5; 10 bases are a match to TRBD1. The CDR3 loop spans 16 amino acids. Looked up from germline, CDR1 is SGHDN and CDR2 is FVKESK. CDR3 sequence: CASSRRTGGNQETKYF. CDR3 sequence (DNA): TGTGCCAGCAGCCGTCGGACAGGGGGAAATCAAGAGACCAAGTACTTC.

In the case of this clonotype: The conserved phenylalanine or tryptophan normally closing the CDR3 is absent here, so this likely arose from a read error. Because the CDR3's place on the DNA is in doubt, the DNA is left out and the CDR3 is given as listed by TCRdb. The CDR3 reads CASSPPRQGIASL. This chain connects TRBV18 to TRBJ1-1. The germline V gene has CDR1 KGHSH and CDR2 LQKENI. From its first to its last residue, the CDR3 has 13 amino acids.

In regard to this clonotype: One end of the junction varies from germline; a read error may be responsible. V usage is TRBV11-2 and J usage is TRBJ2-5; D might be TRBD2 (5 bases). This CDR3 has 16 residues. In germline, CDR1 is SGHAT, CDR2 FQNNGV. The CDR3: CASSLTAMGSGETQYF. Here the CDR3 DNA reads TGTGCCAGTAGCTTAACAGCAATGGGCTCGGGGGAGACCCAGTACTTC.

In the case of this clonotype: At one end, the junction sequence differs from germline, possibly due to a read error. J is TRBJ1-4 and V is TRBV6-5; 7 bases are shared with TRBD1. Germline V CDR1 and CDR2: MNHEY, SVGAGI. The CDR3 consists of 15 residues. The CDR3 DNA is TGTGCCAGCAGCCTTACTACAGGGGTTAATGAAAGACTGTTTTTT. It yields the protein CASSLTTGVNERLFF.

A single count supports this clonotype. The CDR3 does not end in the conserved phenylalanine or tryptophan, so this is likely a read error. The chain joins TRBV6-1 to TRBJ2-1; D may match TRBD1 or TRBD2 (6 bases each). CDR3 length equals 15 residues. Germline-derived CDR1 and CDR2 are MNHNS and SASEGT. The CDR3 sequence is CASRVGIGGYNKQFI. CDR3 coding DNA: TGTGCCAGCAGAGTCGGGATAGGGGGGTACAATAAGCAGTTCATC.

As for this clonotype: The CDR3 does not end in the conserved phenylalanine or tryptophan, so this is likely a read error. This chain connects TRBV11-2 to TRBJ2-5, with D maybe TRBD2 (5 bases). Looked up from germline, CDR1 is SGHAT and CDR2 is FQNNGV. This CDR3 is built from 18 residues. DNA of the CDR3: TGTGCCATCAGCTTAGCGAGGCTAGCCCTGGGAAAAAAAGAGATCCAGTACATC. It is translated as CAISLARLALGKKEIQYI.

Concerning this clonotype: The germline gene is not matched at one end of the junction; a read error may be the cause. The gene calls are TRBV12-3 or TRBV12-4 and TRBJ2-7, with 8 bases aligning to TRBD1. The CDR3 sequence is 15 residues long. Here the CDR3 reads CASSLGQGSNYEQCF. For the CDR3, the DNA is TGTGCCAGCAGTTTAGGACAGGGGTCCAACTACGAGCAGTGTTTC.

This clonotype was recorded once. CDR3 in amino acids: CASCYRRGNLVTDTQYF. The CDR3 DNA reads as TGTGCCAGCTGTTATCGCCGGGGCAATTTAGTTACAGATACGCAGTATTTT. V and J are TRBV12-3 or TRBV12-4 and TRBJ2-3; either TRBD1 or TRBD2 may fit D (5 bases each). This CDR3 contains 17 residues. V was shortened by 8 bases and J by 3 bases, with 24 bases between the two germline ends.

At least ten counts were recorded for this clonotype. V usage is TRBV6-5 and J usage is TRBJ2-1; D is perhaps TRBD2 (5 bases). Germline V gene data show CDR1 as MNHEY and CDR2 as SVGAGI. V was clipped by 8 bases and J by 0 bases, with 5 bases between them. The CDR3 length is 12 residues. CDR3 DNA: TGTGCCAGCCGGGACTCCTACAATGAGCAGTTCTTC. This translates into CASRDSYNEQFF.

At least ten counts were recorded for this clonotype. This could be a read error, since a much larger clone is one nucleotide away. V and J are TRBV10-3 and TRBJ2-2, with 7 bases matching TRBD1. CDR1 is ENHRY and CDR2 is SYGVKD in the germline V gene. The CDR3 is made up of 16 amino acids. In nucleotides, the CDR3 is TGTGCCATCATGGGGACAGAAGGTGGGAACGCCGGGGAGCTGTTTTTT. This codes for CAIMGTEGGNAGELFF.

The rearrangement uses TRBV7-2 and TRBJ2-7; D might be TRBD2 (6 bases). Germline CDR1 reads SGHTA; CDR2 reads FQGNSA. The CDR3 spans 14 residues. Deletions cut 0 bases from V and 2 bases from J, with 8 bases between. The CDR3 sequence: CASSLAPSAYEQYF. CDR3 coding DNA: TGTGCCAGCAGCTTAGCTCCTAGCGCCTACGAGCAGTACTTC.

As concerns this clonotype: A read error may produce the germline difference seen at one junction end. V and J are TRBV11-2 and TRBJ1-1, with D unclear. The CDR3 consists of 11 residues. Looked up from germline, CDR1 is SGHAT and CDR2 is FQNNGV. The chain's CDR3 is CASSLHTEAIF. The DNA for the CDR3 is TGTGCCAGCAGCTTACACACTGAAGCTATCTTC.

With regard to this clonotype: Compared with germline, one end of the junction differs, possibly owing to a read error. The V gene is TRBV11-2, the J gene TRBJ1-1, with no clear D. Germline V gene lookup returns CDR1 SGHAT and CDR2 FQNNGV. This CDR3 has 16 residues. This CDR3 is CAGSPSRWLVKTEAFF. In DNA, the CDR3 is TGTGCCGGCAGCCCATCCAGGTGGTTGGTGAAGACTGAAGCTTTCTTT.

This clonotype was seen more than once but under ten times. One junction end does not reproduce the germline sequence, and a read error may be involved. The chain links TRBV7-8 to TRBJ2-5; 9 bases match TRBD2. The CDR3 has 16 residues. Germline V lookup: CDR1 SGHVS, CDR2 FQNEAQ. CDR3 amino acids: CVSSLEIAGAQETQYF. The DNA for the CDR3 is TGTGTCAGCAGCTTGGAAATAGCGGGAGCCCAAGAGACCCAGTACTTC.

This clonotype has a count of ten or more. The rearrangement links TRBV5-1 to TRBJ2-1; no clear D gene. The V gene's germline CDR1 is SGHRS and CDR2 YFSETQ. The V gene lost 1 base and the J gene lost 6 bases, with 8 bases spanning the gap. The CDR3 contains 13 residues. The CDR3 spells CASSLMTFNEQFF. The CDR3 DNA reads as TGCGCCAGCAGCTTGATGACTTTCAATGAGCAGTTCTTC.

By proportion, this clonotype is medium-sized (0.01 to 0.1%). CDR3 sequence (DNA): TGTGCCAGCAGCCCCAGCGTCCTAGGGGGTGGGGACTATGGCTACACCTTC. Protein sequence: CASSPSVLGGGDYGYTF. The chain recombines TRBV13 with TRBJ1-2; D may be TRBD1 (6 bases). V was cut by 5 bases and J by 3 bases, with 22 bases left in between. The CDR3 is 17 residues long. The germline V gene has CDR1 PRHDT and CDR2 FYEKMQ (reference sequence). The whole variable domain, filled in from reference TRBV13 and TRBJ1-2, reads AAGVIQSPRHLIKEKRETATLKCYPIPRHDTVYWYQQGPGQDPQFLISFYEKMQSDKGSIPDRFSAQQFSDYHSELNMSSLELGDSALYFCASSPSVLGGGDYGYTFGSGTRLTVV.

The rearrangement uses TRBV4-1 and TRBJ1-5; possibly TRBD1 for D (6 bases). Deletions cut 10 bases from V and 1 base from J, with 17 bases between. Germline V gene lookup returns CDR1 MGHRA and CDR2 YSYEKL. There are 15 residues in the CDR3. In nucleotides, the CDR3 is TGCGCCACCGCCACGGGGGGGCTGAGCAATCAGCCCCAGCATTTT. Residues: CATATGGLSNQPQHF.

This clonotype was detected a few times. The rearrangement joins TRBV10-2 to TRBJ1-1; TRBD1 matches at 11 bases. The CDR3 has 14 amino acids. Per germline, CDR1 WSHSY and CDR2 SAAADI. V lost 11 bases and J lost 2; bases outside the gene matches: 7. The CDR3 loop is CASRDRGANTEAFF. CDR3 DNA sequence: TGCGCCTCAAGGGACAGGGGGGCTAACACTGAAGCTTTCTTT.

This clonotype was seen many times. The V call is TRBV11-2, the J call TRBJ2-7; D unclear. The V gene's germline CDR1 is SGHAT and CDR2 FQNNGV. Trimming took 3 bases from V and 1 from J, leaving 4 bases between them. This CDR3 has 12 residues. CDR3 protein: CASSFASYEQYF. The CDR3 DNA reads as TGTGCCAGCAGCTTTGCATCCTACGAGCAGTACTTC.

The chain employs TRBV7-6 and TRBJ1-6; D gene uncertain. Germline CDR1 SGHVS, CDR2 FNYEAQ. The CDR3 extends over 13 amino acids. V was shortened by 8 bases and J by 8 bases, with 13 bases between the two germline ends. The CDR3 nucleotides read TGTGCCAGCGCGGTGACCGCGGATTCACCCCTCCACTTT. Translation gives CASAVTADSPLHF.

This sequence joins TRBV11-2 and TRBJ2-1, with 9 positions matching TRBD1. The CDR3 runs to 16 residues. V lost 5 bases, J lost 2 bases, and 7 bases stayed unmatched. The germline V gene encodes CDR1 SGHAT and CDR2 FQNNGV. The CDR3 is CASSQGTGTTYNEQFF. DNA for the CDR3: TGTGCCAGCAGCCAAGGGACAGGGACAACCTACAATGAGCAGTTCTTC.

Of note for this clonotype: One end of the junction fails to match germline, which may point to a read error. The chain has TRBV11-2 and TRBJ2-3, with D perhaps TRBD1 or TRBD2 (7 bases each). The CDR3 has 16 amino acids. Germline CDR1 is SGHAT and CDR2 is FQNNGV. CDR3 sequence: CASIRRGGLSTDTQYF. As DNA, the CDR3 is TGTGCCAGCATTCGCAGGGGGGGCCTAAGCACGGATACACAGTATTTT.

The chain is built from TRBV11-2 and TRBJ2-7; 9 bases are a match to TRBD1. The V gene's germline CDR1 is SGHAT and CDR2 FQNNGV. CDR3 length equals 15 residues. The trim removed 9 bases at V and 2 bases at J, leaving 11 bases unmatched. CDR3 nucleotides: TGTGCCAGTAGCCAAGGGACAGGGAAGACCTACGAGCAGTACTTC. It yields the protein CASSQGTGKTYEQYF.

A remark on this clonotype: An end of the junction differs from the germline gene, which may be a read error. The rearrangement joins TRBV11-2 to TRBJ2-3; D not certain. CDR3 length: 12 amino acids. Germline V gene lookup returns CDR1 SGHAT and CDR2 FQNNGV. CDR3 DNA: TGTGCCAACAGCGTATCCACAGATACGCAGTATTTT. Protein product: CANSVSTDTQYF.

This clonotype has only one observation. The chain joins TRBV12-3 or TRBV12-4 to TRBJ2-4; perhaps TRBD1 as D (5 bases). The CDR3 loop spans 18 amino acids. V was pared by 2 bases and J by 13 bases, with 30 bases between. In nucleotides, the CDR3 is TGTGCCAGCAGTTTATGGAGTGGGGCGGACATAGCCAAAAACACACAGTACTTC. Translated, it gives CASSLWSGADIAKNTQYF.